Below, 3 T cell receptor beta chains from the same sample are listed, as sequenced in a study of post-analysis software for immune sequencing data. Study-wide points: TRBV5-6, TRBV5-1 and TRBV20-1 were among four to six TRBV segments more frequent in patients than controls.

Their antigens remain unidentified. Incorporated into the TCR beta cDNA libraries were unique molecular identifiers, which served to reduce PCR and sequencing biases. TCRdb used MiXCR to reprocess the PCR reads, holding one entry per CDR3 protein. The sample lists about 760,000 distinct CDR3 sequences; about 32% were seen once. Sequencing was carried out using blood. These TCRs come from a girl aged 10 to 17 with multiple sclerosis.

CDR3 region: CASSPDGEGTQYF. DNA for the CDR3: TGTGCCAGCAGTCCCGACGGGGAGGGGACCCAGTACTTC. The V gene is TRBV12-3 or TRBV12-4, the J gene TRBJ2-5; 7 bases match TRBD2. This CDR3 has 13 amino acids. V shed 5 bases, J shed 7 bases, and the junction held 7 bases outside the gene matches.

The genes are TRBV7-8 and TRBJ1-5; D is perhaps TRBD1 (5 bases). The CDR3 contains 18 residues. Germline V gene lookup returns CDR1 SGHVS and CDR2 FQNEAQ. V was pared by 1 base and J by 3 bases, with 19 bases between. The CDR3 loop is CASSLVSGTSTNNQPQHF. In DNA, the CDR3 is TGTGCCAGCAGCTTAGTCTCCGGGACCTCAACTAACAATCAGCCCCAGCATTTT.

The V gene is TRBV12-3 or TRBV12-4, the J gene TRBJ2-5; D assignment may be TRBD1 or TRBD2 (5 bases each). The CDR3 length is 15 residues. Trimming removed 5 bases at V and 7 bases at J, with 20 bases between. As DNA, the CDR3 is TGTGCCAGCAGTCGGGACCGGGATCTGTCTGGGACCCAGTACTTC. It specifies CASSRDRDLSGTQYF.